This T cell receptor beta chain was sequenced for a study of blood T cells in healthy people across ages (dated by TCRdb to the mid-2010s). Context from the whole study: In model experiments, template switching captured about one uniquely barcoded TCR beta cDNA molecule for every two T cells. Using deep sequencing normalized with unique cDNA molecular identifiers, the study measured how TCR beta repertoire diversity changes with age. The donors were divided into four age groups: young (average around 17 years), middle-aged (approximately 39), aged (under 70) and long-lived (approximately 74). To avoid experimental bias, donors of different ages were distributed randomly across sequencing lanes. The study analyzed two additional independent replicas of 1 million unique cDNA reads from the same blood draw for two donors, one aged 18 to 30 and one aged 80 or older. What the study reported, not specific to this receptor: The long-lived group showed more naive CD4+ T cells, fewer expanded clones and increased TCR diversity than the aged group, suggesting age selection. Bulk unsorted PBMC profiling prevented conclusive comparison of naive and antigen-experienced compartments. Donor CMV infection status was unknown, potentially confounding age-related changes in expanded clonotypes. Observed TCR beta diversity correlated strongly with the percentage of naive T cells measured by flow cytometry. Estimates of total diversity based on one million sequenced T cells were considered lower bounds and underestimates. As age increased, observed TCR beta diversity per million T cells dropped in a roughly linear way, and a significant reduction was already evident by age about 40.

The CDR3 holds 14 amino acids from the cysteine to the phenylalanine. The DNA shown is the 42-base CDR3, in frame from base 1. From the germline V gene (reference sequence), CDR1 is DFQATT and CDR2 is SNEGSKA. Trimming costs V 6 bases and J 6 bases, and their ends lie 20 bases apart. This clonotype has only a few counts. The target of this receptor is not known. No clone much larger than this one lies a single base away; base qualities are absent. Donors were 39 systemically healthy Caucasian individuals from Russia aged roughly 6 to 100 years. Ten milliliters of peripheral blood were drawn from each donor into EDTA-treated Vacutainer tubes. PBMCs were isolated by Ficoll-Paque density-gradient centrifugation, with at least 6.5 million obtained per sample. Trizol reagent was used to extract total RNA from the PBMCs, yielding at least 5.5 micrograms per sample. The percentages of naive CD45RAhigh/CD27high T cells were determined by flow cytometry on a PBMC aliquot from every donor.

The library came from 5' RACE. Sequencing took place on an Illumina HiSeq 2500. A second roughly 7 to 11 cycle PCR used a sample-barcoded 5' primer and a J-beta primer mix. Each TCR beta cDNA molecule received a unique molecular identifier from a template-switch 5' adaptor carrying 12 random nucleotides. Each sample yielded at least 3 million CDR3-containing paired-end reads. All of the RNA was converted into first-strand cDNA using the Mint cDNA synthesis kit, with a TRBC-specific oligonucleotide serving as the primer. Following uracil-DNA glycosylase treatment, a first 18-cycle PCR with universal primers M1SS and BC2_uni_R was performed on all cDNA. In the source study's methods: For normalization, 1 million high-quality reads, each with a distinct molecular identifier, were randomly selected from each sample. Instead of being binned into consensus sequences, reads that shared molecular identifiers were thrown out. MiTCR, with a Q25 quality threshold and the strictest error-elimination algorithm, was used for CDR3 identification, clonotype clustering and error correction. A nonparametric unseen species model using Euler transformation provided a lower-bound estimate of total TCR beta diversity. Starting from the raw public reads, TCRdb applied fastp trimming at Q25, assembled clones with MiXCR and retained in-frame beta chains. Identical CDR3 protein sequences are pooled into one entry, listed with their most common genes and DNA. The V and J calls and clone size are TCRdb's, not the authors'. In all, the sample holds hundreds of thousands of distinct CDR3 sequences, and roughly 44% of those were seen once. About a fifth of the sample is held by the ten biggest clonotypes.

The sequenced sample consisted of blood. This receptor was obtained from a man aged 55 to 69 in good health. Recombination connected TRBV20-1 to TRBJ2-5; the D segment may tentatively be TRBD1 or TRBD2, each giving 5 matched bases. Here is the DNA: TGCAGTGCCAACTCCGAGGGACGGCAGCAGACCCAGTACTTC. Its product reads: CSANSEGRQQTQYF.